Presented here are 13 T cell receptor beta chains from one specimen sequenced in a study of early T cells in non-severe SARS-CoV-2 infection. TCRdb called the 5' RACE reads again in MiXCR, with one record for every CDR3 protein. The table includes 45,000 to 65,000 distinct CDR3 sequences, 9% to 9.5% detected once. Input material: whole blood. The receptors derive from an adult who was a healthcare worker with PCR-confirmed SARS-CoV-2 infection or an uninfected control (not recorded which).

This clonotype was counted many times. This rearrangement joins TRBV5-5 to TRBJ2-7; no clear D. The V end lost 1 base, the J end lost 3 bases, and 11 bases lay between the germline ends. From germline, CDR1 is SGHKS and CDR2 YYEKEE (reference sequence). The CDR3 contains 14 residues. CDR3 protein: CASSLTTINYEQYF. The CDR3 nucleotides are TGTGCCAGCAGCTTGACTACTATAAACTACGAGCAGTACTTC.

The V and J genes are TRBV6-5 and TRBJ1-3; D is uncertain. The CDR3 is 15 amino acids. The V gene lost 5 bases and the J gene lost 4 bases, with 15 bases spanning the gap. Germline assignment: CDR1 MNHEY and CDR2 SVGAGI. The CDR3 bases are TGTGCCAGCAGTGCCCGGCCCTTCGGCGGAAACACCATATATTTT. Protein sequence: CASSARPFGGNTIYF.

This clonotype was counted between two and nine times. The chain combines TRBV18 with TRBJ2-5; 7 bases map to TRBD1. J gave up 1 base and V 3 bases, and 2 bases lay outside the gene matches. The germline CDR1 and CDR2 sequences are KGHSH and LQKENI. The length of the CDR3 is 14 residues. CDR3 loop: CASSPGTAQETQYF. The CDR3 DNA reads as TGTGCCAGCTCACCCGGGACAGCCCAAGAGACCCAGTACTTC.

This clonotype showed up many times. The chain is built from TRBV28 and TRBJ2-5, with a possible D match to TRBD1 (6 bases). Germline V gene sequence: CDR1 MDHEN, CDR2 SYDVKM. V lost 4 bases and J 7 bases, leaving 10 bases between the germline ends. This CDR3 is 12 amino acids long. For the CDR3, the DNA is TGTGCCAGCAGTTCAGGGGCGGGGACCCAGTACTTC. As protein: CASSSGAGTQYF.

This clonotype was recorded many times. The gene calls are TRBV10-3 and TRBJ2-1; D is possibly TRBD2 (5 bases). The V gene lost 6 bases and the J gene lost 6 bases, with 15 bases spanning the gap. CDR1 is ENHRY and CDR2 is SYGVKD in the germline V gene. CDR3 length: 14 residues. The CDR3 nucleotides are TGTGCCATCAGCTCCGGAGGCCTACTCAATGAGCAGTTCTTC. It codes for CAISSGGLLNEQFF.

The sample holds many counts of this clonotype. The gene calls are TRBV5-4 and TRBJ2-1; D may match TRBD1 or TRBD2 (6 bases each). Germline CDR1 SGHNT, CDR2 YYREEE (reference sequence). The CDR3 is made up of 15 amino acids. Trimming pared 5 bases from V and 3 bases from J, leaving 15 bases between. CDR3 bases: TGTGCCAGCAGGGAGAGGGGGGCTGGCTACAATGAGCAGTTCTTC. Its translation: CASRERGAGYNEQFF. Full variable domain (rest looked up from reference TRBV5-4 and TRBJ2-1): ETGVTQSPTHLIKTRGQQVTLRCSSQSGHNTVSWYQQALGQGPQFIFQYYREEENGRGNFPPRFSGLQFPNYSSELNVNALELDDSALYLCASRERGAGYNEQFFGPGTRLTVL.

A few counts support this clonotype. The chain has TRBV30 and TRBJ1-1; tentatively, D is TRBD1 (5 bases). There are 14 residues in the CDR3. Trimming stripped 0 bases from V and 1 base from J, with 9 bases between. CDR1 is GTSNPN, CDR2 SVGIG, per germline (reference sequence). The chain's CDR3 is CAWSVLGANTEAFF. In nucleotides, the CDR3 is TGTGCCTGGAGTGTACTTGGGGCGAACACTGAAGCTTTCTTT.

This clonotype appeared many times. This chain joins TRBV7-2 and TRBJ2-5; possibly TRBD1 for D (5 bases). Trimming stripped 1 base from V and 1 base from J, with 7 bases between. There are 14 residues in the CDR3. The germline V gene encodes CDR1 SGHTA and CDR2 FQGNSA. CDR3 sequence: CASSLDRSQETQYF. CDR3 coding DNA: TGTGCCAGCAGCTTAGACAGGAGCCAAGAGACCCAGTACTTC. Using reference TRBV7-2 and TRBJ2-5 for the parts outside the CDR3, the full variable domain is GAGVSQSPSNKVTEKGKDVELRCDPISGHTALYWYRQSLGQGLEFLIYFQGNSAPDKSGLPSDRFSAERTGGSVSTLTIQRTQQEDSAVYLCASSLDRSQETQYFGPGTRLLVL.

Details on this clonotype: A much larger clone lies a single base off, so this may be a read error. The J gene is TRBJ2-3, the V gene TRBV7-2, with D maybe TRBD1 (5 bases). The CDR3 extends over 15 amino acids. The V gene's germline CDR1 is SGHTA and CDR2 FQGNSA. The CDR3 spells CVSSLGDRSTDTQYF. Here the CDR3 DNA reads TGTGTCAGCAGCTTAGGAGACAGAAGCACAGATACGCAGTATTTT.

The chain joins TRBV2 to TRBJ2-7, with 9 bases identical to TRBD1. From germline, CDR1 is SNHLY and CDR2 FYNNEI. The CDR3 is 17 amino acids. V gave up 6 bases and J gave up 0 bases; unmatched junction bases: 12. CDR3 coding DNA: TGTGCCAGCAGGACCCTCCTTCGACAGGGGGACTCCTACGAGCAGTACTTC. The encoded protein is CASRTLLRQGDSYEQYF. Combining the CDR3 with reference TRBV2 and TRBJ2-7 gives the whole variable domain EPEVTQTPSHQVTQMGQEVILRCVPISNHLYFYWYRQILGQKVEFLVSFYNNEISEKSEIFDDQFSVERPDGSNFTLKIRSTKLEDSAMYFCASRTLLRQGDSYEQYFGPGTRLTVT.

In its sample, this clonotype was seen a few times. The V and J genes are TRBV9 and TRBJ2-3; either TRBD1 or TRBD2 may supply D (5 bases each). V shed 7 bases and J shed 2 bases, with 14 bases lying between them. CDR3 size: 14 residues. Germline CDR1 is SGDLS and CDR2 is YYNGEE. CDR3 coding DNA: TGTGCCAGCGTGAGGGACGGATCCACAGATACGCAGTATTTT. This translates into CASVRDGSTDTQYF.

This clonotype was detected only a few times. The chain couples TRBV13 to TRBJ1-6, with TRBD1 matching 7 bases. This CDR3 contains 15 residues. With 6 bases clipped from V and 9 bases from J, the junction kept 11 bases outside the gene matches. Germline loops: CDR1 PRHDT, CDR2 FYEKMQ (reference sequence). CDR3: CASRARQGSASPLHF. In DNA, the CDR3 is TGTGCCAGCAGAGCAAGACAGGGCTCGGCTTCACCCCTCCACTTT.

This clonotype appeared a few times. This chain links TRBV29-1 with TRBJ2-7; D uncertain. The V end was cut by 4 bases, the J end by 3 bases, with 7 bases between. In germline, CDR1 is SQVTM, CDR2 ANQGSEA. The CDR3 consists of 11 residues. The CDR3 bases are TGCAGCGTTGGTGACAACTACGAGCAGTACTTC. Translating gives CSVGDNYEQYF.